Here is one T cell receptor beta chain with its context. Its antigen is undetermined. Building of the TCR beta libraries involved iRepertoire HTBI primers and Arm-PCR of CDR3 regions. TCRdb used MiXCR to reprocess the multiplex PCR reads, holding one entry per CDR3 protein. The profile shows over 350,000 distinct CDR3 sequences, about 14% of them singletons. This specimen comes from a study of regulatory T cells in long-lasting Graves disease. Whole-study results and caveats: Whereas about a thousand public clonotypes were shared by new patients, persistent patients shared more, at a few thousand. Persistent disease was associated with favored TRBV28 usage and with favored use of TRBJ1-2 and TRBJ2-5.

This CDR3 region has 17 residues. Germline-derived CDR1 and CDR2 are DFQATT and SNEGSKA (reference sequence). The V gene end was trimmed by 3 bases and the J gene end by 1 base; junction bases not matched to a gene: 11. Time point here: newly diagnosed GD, antithyroid drugs for less than 3 months. Extracted PBMC RNA gave rise to the TCR library. This sample was shared with a second study, whose subject was T cells in Graves' hyperthyroidism and ophthalmopathy. That source reports: Subjects aged 18 to 65 presented with newly diagnosed hyperthyroidism of less than 2 months' duration. Diagnosis rested on symptoms, serum thyroxine and TRAb, thyroid ultrasound, and orbital computed tomography.

The sample in question was peripheral blood mononuclear cells (PBMCs), obtained at new diagnosis, from a patient treated with antithyroid drugs. The origin of this receptor is a woman aged 50 to 60 with Graves disease. The chain is built from TRBV20-1 and TRBJ2-3; 9 bases line up with TRBD2. CDR3 amino acids: CSASGSGSGRGTDTQYF. The CDR3 region has the DNA TGCAGTGCTAGCGGTAGCGGGAGCGGAAGGGGCACAGATACGCAGTATTTT.